The 4 T cell receptor beta chains presented below share a single source sample, sequenced in a study of CXCR3-negative and CXCR3-positive naive CD8 T cells. Overall study results and limits: More hydrophobic TRB CDR3s occurred in CXCR3-positive than in CXCR3-negative naive cells.

Antigen specificity for these receptors is unknown. All TRB cDNA libraries came from 5' RACE performed with UMI labels. Each CDR3 protein gets one entry in TCRdb, which reprocessed the 5' RACE reads and gives no DNA. Its table records under 150,000 distinct CDR3 sequences. The sample taken for sequencing was naive CXCR3+ CD8+ T cells from blood. The sample's subset: CD45RO-CCR7+CD27+CD95- naive CD8+ T cells expressing CXCR3 (TNR3+). The receptors come from a human donor in good health. Some clones in this sample may be carry-over from other donors' samples.

The V and J genes are TRBV12-3 or TRBV12-4 and TRBJ1-2. This CDR3 is 14 amino acids long. The CDR3: CASSLAVLTGGYTF.

The chain recombines TRBV7-2 with TRBJ2-1; TCRdb's D call of TRBD2 is untestable without DNA. The CDR3 loop spans 15 amino acids. Looked up from germline, CDR1 is SGHTA and CDR2 is FQGNSA. The CDR3 spells CASSLAPLSYNEQFF.

The V and J genes are TRBV7-6 and TRBJ1-1. Germline V gene sequence: CDR1 SGHVS, CDR2 FNYEAQ. This CDR3 contains 14 residues. CDR3 protein: CASSPREQLTEAFF.

The rearrangement joins TRBV4-1 to TRBJ2-7; the D call of TRBD1 rests on TCRdb alone, since no DNA is present to check it. Germline V gene sequence: CDR1 MGHRA, CDR2 YSYEKL. CDR3 length: 14 amino acids. The chain's CDR3 is CASSRAGQSYEQYF.